This T cell receptor (beta chain) was captured by sequencing in a study of blood T cells in healthy people across ages (dated by TCRdb to 2014 to 2015). The study in broad terms: In model experiments, roughly one uniquely barcoded TCR beta cDNA molecule per two T cells was captured by template switching. To avoid experimental bias, donors of different ages were distributed randomly across sequencing lanes. Donors were grouped into four age groups: young (average about 15 years), middle-aged (39), aged (around 66) and long-lived (just over 80). To track age-related changes in TCR beta repertoire diversity, the study relied on deep sequencing normalized with unique cDNA molecular identifiers. Two additional independent replicas of 1 million unique cDNA reads from the same blood draw were analyzed for two donors (one aged 18 to 30 and one aged 80 or older).

The method was 5' RACE. These reads were obtained on an Illumina HiSeq 2500. The second PCR ran for roughly 6 to 11 cycles and used a J-beta primer mix along with a sample-barcoded 5' primer. Each TCR beta cDNA molecule received a unique molecular identifier from a template-switch 5' adaptor carrying 12 random nucleotides. Each sample yielded at least 2.5 million CDR3-containing paired-end reads. The Mint cDNA synthesis kit, primed by a TRBC-specific oligonucleotide, was used to synthesize first-strand cDNA from all RNA. All cDNA was treated with uracil-DNA glycosylase and then went through a first 18-cycle PCR with the universal primers M1SS and BC2_uni_R. Under the source paper's analysis protocol: For normalization, 1 million high-quality reads were randomly selected from each sample, with every read carrying a distinct molecular identifier. Reads with shared molecular identifiers were discarded instead of being binned into consensus sequences. MiTCR, run with a Q25 quality threshold and the strictest error-elimination algorithm, handled CDR3 identification, clonotype clustering and error correction. Lower-bound total TCR beta diversity was estimated with a nonparametric unseen species model using Euler transformation. TCRdb handled the public reads itself, with Q25 trimming in fastp and clone calling in MiXCR, and kept productive beta chains. Each entry merges the rows of one CDR3 protein and shows their most common DNA and genes. The V and J calls were determined by TCRdb, not by the authors. Across this sample there are about 770,000 distinct CDR3 sequences, with more than 40% seen only once. The leading ten clones occupy roughly 19% of the sample.

Overall study outcomes, separate from this receptor: Because profiling used bulk unsorted PBMCs, naive and antigen-experienced compartments could not be compared conclusively. The CMV infection status of donors was not known, potentially confounding age-related changes in expanded clonotypes. Observed TCR beta diversity per million T cells fell roughly linearly with age, and a significant reduction was already apparent by age around 40. Compared with the aged group, the long-lived group had more naive CD4+ T cells, fewer expanded clones and increased TCR diversity, suggesting age selection. Total diversity estimates from one million sequenced T cells were considered lower bounds and underestimates. Observed TCR beta diversity correlated strongly with the percentage of naive T cells measured by flow cytometry.

With respect to this clonotype: Its antigen is still unknown. Nothing much larger sits one base from this clone, and base qualities are not available.

The approximately 40 donors, aged about 6 to 95 years, were systemically healthy Caucasian individuals from Russia. Each donor gave 8 to 10 milliliters of peripheral blood, collected into EDTA-treated Vacutainer tubes. Ficoll-Paque density-gradient centrifugation was used to isolate PBMCs, with at least 7 million per sample. Total RNA was extracted from PBMCs with Trizol reagent, with at least 5 micrograms obtained per sample. For every donor, an aliquot of PBMCs went through flow cytometry to measure the percentages of naive CD45RAhigh/CD27high T cells. The sequencing sample was made of blood. This TCR was sampled from a man aged 60 to 75 in good health.

CDR3 sequence: CASSRGRLSTDTQYF. In nucleotide form, the sequence is TGTGCCAGCAGCCGGGGGAGATTGAGCACAGATACGCAGTATTTT. The rearranged segments are TRBV12-3 or TRBV12-4 and TRBJ2-3; TRBD2 is possibly the D segment (6 matching bases). V gives up 6 bases and J gives up 0 bases, and the segment between their germline ends measures 13 bases. The CDR3 covers 15 residues, taking in both the cysteine and the phenylalanine. Only CDR3 DNA remains: 45 bases, in frame from the first base.